This entry is about one T cell receptor (beta chain). This entry comes from a study of blood T cell repertoires in COVID-19. As for the study in general: Specimens from acute and convalescent COVID-19 originated in the United States, Italy and Spain. PBMCs, B-cell-depleted T cells, or T cells were the source of the cDNA or gDNA that made up the material.

Trimming took 5 bases from V and 8 from J; bases not matched to a gene: 5. Per the germline V gene, CDR1 is MDHEN and CDR2 is SYDVKM. This CDR3 region has 13 residues. Assay used: immunoSEQ multiplex PCR; TCRdb lists only in-frame clones, some missing. In the table there are a few hundred thousand clones, 89% of which are singletons. What was sequenced was peripheral blood. The TCR was taken from a woman between 40 and 50 years old who had recovered from COVID-19. The chain combines TRBV28 with TRBJ1-2, with 10 bases fitting TRBD1. CDR3 nucleotides: TGTGCCAGCAGTAAACGGGACAGGGGAGGCTACACCTTC. Residues: CASSKRDRGGYTF.